The following is a TCR beta chain sequence with its context. As yet, its antigen is unknown. The germline gene is not matched at one end of the junction; a read error may be the cause. The sample belongs to a study of molecular identifiers for immune sequencing clone quantification. Bulk libraries came from a prior protocol with listed TCR primers. TCRdb re-analysed the PCR reads in MiXCR, keeping a single row per CDR3 protein. The table lists about 68,000 distinct CDR3 sequences, around 18% of them singletons. Regarding the study as a whole: Jurkat TCR RNA spiked in from one cell reportedly remained identifiable amid one million naive cells. Under 1% of molecules in naive cells, but over 97% of effector molecules, belonged to clones above 20 RNA copies.

Input material: naive CD8+ T cells from blood, with Jurkat cell RNA spiked in. Described subset: FACS-sorted CD8+CD4-CCR7+CD45RA+ naive T cells. This sequence was found in a human donor in good health. Some libraries in this study had Jurkat cell RNA spiked in.

The DNA of the CDR3 is TGTGCCAGCATTCCACACCTAGAAAACACTGAAGATTTCTTT. Protein sequence: CASIPHLENTEDFF. This chain links TRBV13 with TRBJ1-1; D is unresolved. The V gene's germline CDR1 is PRHDT and CDR2 FYEKMQ (reference sequence). The CDR3 is 14 residues long.